Shown below are 21 T cell receptor beta chains from a single sample sequenced in a study of T cell responses to AZD1222 COVID-19 vaccine. Data came from immunoSEQ multiplex PCR; TCRdb stores just in-frame clones and leaves some out. The data contain 150,000 or so clones, roughly 92% of them singletons. Specimen: peripheral blood, collected on day 0 of AZD1222 vaccination. The source of these receptors is an adult in good health.

This chain joins TRBV6-1 and TRBJ1-5; D unresolved. V dropped 0 bases and J dropped 5 bases, with 8 bases sitting between them. CDR3 size: 14 residues. Germline V gene lookup returns CDR1 MNHNS and CDR2 SASEGT. This chain's CDR3 is CASSEAGFYQPQHF. CDR3 DNA sequence: TGTGCCAGCAGTGAAGCAGGGTTTTATCAGCCCCAGCATTTT.

This clone was seen a handful of times. The chain carries TRBV30 and TRBJ1-2; D call uncertain. The CDR3 contains 20 residues. Germline CDR1 GTSNPN, CDR2 SVGIG (reference sequence). V was pared by 2 bases and J by 4 bases, with 32 bases between. The DNA of the CDR3 is TGTGCCTGGAGTCTCAAGCTTATACGGGCTGGGCTGAATAAGGGCTATGGCTACACCTTC. As protein: CAWSLKLIRAGLNKGYGYTF.

The chain is built from TRBV24-1 and TRBJ2-5; 13 bases align to TRBD2. Trimming took 3 bases from V and 4 from J; bases not matched to a gene: 7. The CDR3 spans 17 residues. Germline V gene sequence: CDR1 KGHDR, CDR2 SFDVKD. CDR3 sequence: CATSDGLAGDIPETQYF. In DNA, the CDR3 is TGTGCCACCAGTGATGGACTAGCGGGAGATATCCCAGAGACCCAGTACTTC.

The V and J genes are TRBV5-1 and TRBJ2-2, with D possibly matching TRBD2 (6 bases). CDR1 and CDR2 (germline): SGHRS, YFSETQ. This CDR3 has 15 amino acids. V shed 4 bases and J shed 4 bases, with 14 bases lying between them. The CDR3 DNA reads as TGCGCCAGCAGCCAGCAGGCCGGGGGCACCGGGGAGCTGTTTTTT. Its protein product is CASSQQAGGTGELFF.

The genes are TRBV6-1 and TRBJ2-3; TRBD2 is a possible D gene (6 bases). V lost 3 bases, J lost 8 bases, and 15 bases lay in between. The CDR3 runs 14 residues. The V gene's germline CDR1 is MNHNS and CDR2 SASEGT. The CDR3: CASSEYGGVVTQYF. The CDR3 DNA is TGTGCCAGCAGTGAGTACGGAGGGGTAGTTACGCAGTATTTT.

The chain combines TRBV6-5 with TRBJ2-7; 15 nucleotides line up with TRBD2. The CDR3 spans 14 residues. Germline V lookup: CDR1 MNHEY, CDR2 SVGAGI. The ends lost 10 bases at V and 3 bases at J; junction bases unmatched: 4. The CDR3 bases are TGTGCCACTCGGACTAGCGGGGGGGTCTACGAGCAGTACTTC. Translated: CATRTSGGVYEQYF.

The chain couples TRBV11-3 to TRBJ2-1, with 7 bases identical to TRBD1. Unmatched junction bases numbered 6, after V lost 0 bases and J lost 4 bases. Germline V gene lookup returns CDR1 SGHNT and CDR2 YENEEA. This CDR3 has 16 residues. The CDR3 nucleotides are TGTGCCAGCAGCTTAGATTCCCAGACAGGGTACAATGAGCAGTTCTTC. Its protein product is CASSLDSQTGYNEQFF.

The chain recombines TRBV28 with TRBJ2-7; the D is unclear. Trimming left V 5 bases short and J 4 bases short, with 15 bases between. The CDR3 extends over 14 amino acids. Germline-derived CDR1 and CDR2 are MDHEN and SYDVKM. This CDR3 is CASSPSERRYEQYF. For the CDR3, the DNA is TGTGCCAGCAGTCCCTCAGAGAGAAGGTACGAGCAGTACTTC.

The V call is TRBV6-2 or TRBV6-3, the J call TRBJ1-1; D unresolved. V shed 2 bases and J shed 2 bases, with 9 bases lying between them. The V gene's germline CDR1 is MNHEY and CDR2 SVGEGT. The CDR3 extends over 14 amino acids. The CDR3 is CASSYGPVNTEAFF. CDR3 DNA sequence: TGTGCCAGCAGTTACGGTCCGGTTAACACTGAAGCTTTCTTT.

The CDR3 DNA follows: TGTGCCAGCAGCCTAACCGCTGGACAGGGCAACACTGAAGCTTTCTTT. Translated: CASSLTAGQGNTEAFF. V and J are TRBV13 and TRBJ1-1; TRBD1 aligns across 8 bases. The CDR3 has 16 amino acids. Trimming removed 5 bases from V and 2 bases from J; junction bases left unmatched: 10. Germline CDR1 PRHDT, CDR2 FYEKMQ (reference sequence).

This sequence joins TRBV5-8 and TRBJ1-4, with D maybe TRBD1 (5 bases). The CDR3 covers 16 residues. Looked up from germline, CDR1 is SGHTS and CDR2 is YDEGEE. The V end lost 0 bases, the J end lost 0 bases, and 9 bases lay between the germline ends. CDR3 in DNA: TGTGCCAGCAGCTTGGATGCGGGGGCAACTAATGAAAAACTGTTTTTT. It specifies CASSLDAGATNEKLFF.

This CDR3 is CSVLAGSTDTQYF. The CDR3 region has the DNA TGCAGCGTTCTAGCGGGAAGCACAGATACGCAGTATTTT. The V gene is TRBV29-1, the J gene TRBJ2-3, with TRBD2 identical over 9 bases. Per germline, CDR1 SQVTM and CDR2 ANQGSEA. The CDR3 contains 13 residues. The ends lost 5 bases at V and 0 bases at J; junction bases unmatched: 0.

This clone was recorded once. The chain combines TRBV28 with TRBJ1-1, with unresolved D. V was clipped by 7 bases and J by 3 bases, with 9 bases between them. The germline CDR1 and CDR2 sequences are MDHEN and SYDVKM. There are 12 residues in the CDR3. The CDR3 region is CASTPGYTEAFF. The CDR3, as DNA: TGTGCCAGCACCCCAGGATACACTGAAGCTTTCTTT.

This chain uses TRBV23-1 with TRBJ2-7, with 16 bases lining up with TRBD2. TRBV23-1 is an open reading frame, and its role is uncertain. This CDR3 is built from 19 residues. Germline trimming cut 6 bases from V and 6 bases from J; bases unmatched to any gene: 17. Here the CDR3 reads CASSSGTSGRARFRGEQYF. For the CDR3, the DNA is TGCGCCAGCAGCTCCGGGACTAGCGGGAGGGCCAGGTTCAGAGGCGAGCAGTACTTC.

This sequence joins TRBV11-2 and TRBJ2-7, with 11 nucleotides matching TRBD1. Per the germline V gene, CDR1 is SGHAT and CDR2 is FQNNGV. The CDR3 is 15 residues long. The V and J ends lost 4 bases and 3 bases, in that order; junction bases with no gene match: 5. The CDR3 is CASSSGQGVNYEQYF. CDR3 sequence (DNA): TGTGCCAGCAGCTCGGGACAGGGGGTTAACTACGAGCAGTACTTC. Variable domain in full (rest from reference TRBV11-2 and TRBJ2-7): EAGVAQSPRYKIIEKRQSVAFWCNPISGHATLYWYQQILGQGPKLLIQFQNNGVVDDSQLPKDRFSAERLKGVDSTLKIQPAKLEDSAVYLCASSSGQGVNYEQYFGPGTRLTVT.

CDR3 protein: CASSLVLEVGYTF. CDR3 in DNA: TGTGCCAGCAGCTTGGTGCTCGAGGTGGGCTACACCTTC. The rearrangement joins TRBV5-4 to TRBJ1-2, with D unresolved. The CDR3 length is 13 residues. Trimming pared 0 bases from V and 8 bases from J, leaving 11 bases between. The germline V gene has CDR1 SGHNT and CDR2 YYREEE (reference sequence).

The chain employs TRBV11-2 and TRBJ1-2; D might be TRBD1 (6 bases). Trimming removed 1 base at V and 8 bases at J, with 20 bases between. The CDR3 extends over 16 amino acids. Germline-derived CDR1 and CDR2 are SGHAT and FQNNGV. The CDR3 coding sequence is TGTGCCAGCAGCTTAGGGTGGGGGACAAGGGATATGGGCTACACCTTC. Encoded protein: CASSLGWGTRDMGYTF.

This chain uses TRBV28 with TRBJ2-7; 15 bases fit TRBD2. From germline, CDR1 is MDHEN and CDR2 SYDVKM. The ends lost 0 bases at V and 3 bases at J; junction bases unmatched: 12. This CDR3 has 20 amino acids. This CDR3 is CASSLWGPGLAGGPYYEQYF. CDR3 in DNA: TGTGCCAGCAGTTTATGGGGTCCGGGACTAGCGGGGGGACCCTACTACGAGCAGTACTTC.

The chain has TRBV2 and TRBJ1-1; D remains unclear. Germline CDR1 reads SNHLY; CDR2 reads FYNNEI. Trimming pared 0 bases from V and 4 bases from J, leaving 9 bases between. This CDR3 contains 14 residues. DNA of the CDR3: TGTGCCAGCAGTGAAGCTCTGGTTTCCACTGAAGCTTTCTTT. Its protein is CASSEALVSTEAFF.

The rearrangement joins TRBV6-6 to TRBJ2-2; 13 nucleotides align to TRBD2. The V and J ends lost 5 bases and 0 bases, in that order; junction bases with no gene match: 3. This CDR3 contains 17 residues. CDR1 and CDR2 (germline): MNHNY, SVGAGI (reference sequence). The CDR3 reads CASSHGTSGANTGELFF. The CDR3 DNA is TGTGCCAGCAGTCATGGGACTAGCGGGGCGAACACCGGGGAGCTGTTTTTT.

The J gene is TRBJ2-6, the V gene TRBV5-1; TRBD1 might be the D (5 bases). Germline lookup yields CDR1 SGHRS and CDR2 YFSETQ. This CDR3 has 17 residues. Trimming removed 0 bases at V and 2 bases at J, with 12 bases between. CDR3 nucleotides: TGCGCCAGCAGCTTGGGACAGCTCCTCGCTGGGGCCAACGTCCTGACTTTC. The encoded protein is CASSLGQLLAGANVLTF. The variable domain in full, completed from reference TRBV5-1 and TRBJ2-6, reads KAGVTQTPRYLIKTRGQQVTLSCSPISGHRSVSWYQQTPGQGLQFLFEYFSETQRNKGNFPGRFSGRQFSNSRSEMNVSTLELGDSALYLCASSLGQLLAGANVLTFGAGSRLTVL.